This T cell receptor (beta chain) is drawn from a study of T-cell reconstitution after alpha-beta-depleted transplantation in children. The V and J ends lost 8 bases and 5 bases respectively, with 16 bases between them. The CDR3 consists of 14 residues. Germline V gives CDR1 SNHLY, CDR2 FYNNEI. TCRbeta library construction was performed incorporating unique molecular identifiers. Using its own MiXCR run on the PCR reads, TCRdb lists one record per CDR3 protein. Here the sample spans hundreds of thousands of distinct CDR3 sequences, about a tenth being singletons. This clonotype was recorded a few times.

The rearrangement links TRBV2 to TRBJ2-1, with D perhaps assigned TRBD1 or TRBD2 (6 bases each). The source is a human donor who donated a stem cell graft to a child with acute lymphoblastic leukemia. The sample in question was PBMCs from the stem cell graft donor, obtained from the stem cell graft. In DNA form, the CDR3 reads TGTGCCAGCCGACCTAGGGGGGATAACAATGAGCAGTTCTTC. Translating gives CASRPRGDNNEQFF. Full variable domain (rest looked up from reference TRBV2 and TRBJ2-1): EPEVTQTPSHQVTQMGQEVILRCVPISNHLYFYWYRQILGQKVEFLVSFYNNEISEKSEIFDDQFSVERPDGSNFTLKIRSTKLEDSAMYFCASRPRGDNNEQFFGPGTRLTVL.